This TCR beta chain was identified in a study of cytomegalovirus exposure and HLA in healthy donors. Findings and limits, study-wide: Some highly shared sequence variants likely arose as a pipeline artifact.

The PCR ran on 60 Vbeta and 13 Jbeta primers. In the study's own analysis: Roughly 10 million shared chains were among 80 million or so unique TCR beta chains counted in a later analysis. The method was immunoSEQ multiplex PCR; TCRdb's version includes in-frame clones alone and lacks a portion of them. V and J calls and clone size are those listed in that table; D and trimming were worked out from the DNA. The data hold 150,000 to 200,000 clones, with approximately 80% observed a single time. The ends were cut back, 4 bases at V and 2 bases at J, with 12 bases in the middle. The CDR3 length is 14 residues. Germline V gene sequence: CDR1 SGHKS, CDR2 YYEKEE (reference sequence). Worth noting for this clone: The antigen remains undetermined.

Source material: PBMCs. This chain connects TRBV5-5 to TRBJ1-2; D perhaps matches TRBD1 (5 bases). This TCR was recovered from a woman in her thirties in good health and CMV-seropositive. The chain's CDR3 is CASSPGGVNYGYTF. Written as DNA, the CDR3 is TGTGCCAGCAGCCCCGGAGGGGTGAACTATGGCTACACCTTC. Full variable domain (outside the CDR3, taken from reference TRBV5-5 and TRBJ1-2): DAGVTQSPTHLIKTRGQQVTLRCSPISGHKSVSWYQQVLGQGPQFIFQYYEKEERGRGNFPDRFSARQFPNYSSELNVNALLLGDSALYLCASSPGGVNYGYTFGSGTRLTVV.